Presented here are 6 T cell receptor beta chains from one specimen sequenced in a study of human CD8 memory T cell subsets. Libraries for TCR beta were constructed using UMI-labeled 5' RACE. TCRdb processed the 5' RACE reads again and assigns one entry to each CDR3 protein, with no DNA. In total, the table holds 9,500 to 15,000 distinct CDR3 sequences. Sequenced material: CD8+ T cells from PBMCs. Receptors originate from a human donor in good health.

Considering frequency, this clonotype is medium-sized. J is TRBJ2-1 and V is TRBV7-9; TCRdb reports TRBD2, a call that lacks DNA to check it against. CDR3 length: 13 residues. Germline V CDR1 and CDR2: SEHNR, FQNEAQ (reference sequence). The CDR3 here is CASSPPSGPEQFF.

This chain's CDR3 is CSARKGTSTDTQYF. The chain recombines TRBV20-1 with TRBJ2-3; TCRdb indicates TRBD1, and absent DNA this call remains unverified. Germline CDR1 is DFQATT and CDR2 is SNEGSKA (reference sequence). This CDR3 is built from 14 residues.

This CDR3 reads CASSFSPAGETQYF. The chain carries TRBV7-9 and TRBJ2-5; TCRdb outputs TRBD2, but without DNA this stays unchecked. The CDR3 totals 14 residues. The germline CDR1 and CDR2 sequences are SEHNR and FQNEAQ (reference sequence).

The chain carries TRBV20-1 and TRBJ2-7; TCRdb reports TRBD2, a call that lacks DNA to check it against. The CDR3 loop spans 13 amino acids. Germline V gene sequence: CDR1 DFQATT, CDR2 SNEGSKA (reference sequence). The CDR3 is CSAASLGAYEQYF.

V gene TRBV27 combines with J gene TRBJ2-1; TCRdb returns TRBD1, unconfirmable since there is no DNA. The CDR3 consists of 13 residues. In germline, CDR1 is MNHEY, CDR2 SMNVEV (reference sequence). CDR3 region: CASRTTGGNEQFF.

The CDR3 is CSVDGGRASEQYF. The rearrangement joins TRBV29-1 to TRBJ2-7. Germline V CDR1 and CDR2: SQVTM, ANQGSEA. The CDR3 has 13 residues.